This TCR beta chain is from a study of blood T cell repertoires in COVID-19. On the study more broadly: The origin of the acute and convalescent COVID-19 samples was the United States, Italy and Spain. PBMCs, B-cell-depleted T cells, or T cells provided the cDNA or gDNA that made up the material.

This CDR3 is built from 14 residues. Looked up from germline, CDR1 is MNHEY and CDR2 is SMNVEV (reference sequence). Trimming took 4 bases from V and 5 from J, leaving 12 bases between them. In the study's own analysis: For nucleated cells, counts were estimated from reference gene primer amplification. TCRdb keeps only in-frame clones here, not all; method: immunoSEQ multiplex PCR. That table is the source of V, J and clone size, and D and trimming were worked out from the DNA. The top ten clones hold over 15% of a sample with about 76,000 clones, 80% to 90% of them seen once. This receptor was identified in a woman aged 60-75 years with acute or convalescent COVID-19. The specimen was peripheral blood. The chain has TRBV27 and TRBJ1-5, with D unresolved. The CDR3 region has the DNA TGTGCCAGCAGTTCGAACAGCATATATCAGCCCCAGCATTTT. Translated: CASSSNSIYQPQHF.